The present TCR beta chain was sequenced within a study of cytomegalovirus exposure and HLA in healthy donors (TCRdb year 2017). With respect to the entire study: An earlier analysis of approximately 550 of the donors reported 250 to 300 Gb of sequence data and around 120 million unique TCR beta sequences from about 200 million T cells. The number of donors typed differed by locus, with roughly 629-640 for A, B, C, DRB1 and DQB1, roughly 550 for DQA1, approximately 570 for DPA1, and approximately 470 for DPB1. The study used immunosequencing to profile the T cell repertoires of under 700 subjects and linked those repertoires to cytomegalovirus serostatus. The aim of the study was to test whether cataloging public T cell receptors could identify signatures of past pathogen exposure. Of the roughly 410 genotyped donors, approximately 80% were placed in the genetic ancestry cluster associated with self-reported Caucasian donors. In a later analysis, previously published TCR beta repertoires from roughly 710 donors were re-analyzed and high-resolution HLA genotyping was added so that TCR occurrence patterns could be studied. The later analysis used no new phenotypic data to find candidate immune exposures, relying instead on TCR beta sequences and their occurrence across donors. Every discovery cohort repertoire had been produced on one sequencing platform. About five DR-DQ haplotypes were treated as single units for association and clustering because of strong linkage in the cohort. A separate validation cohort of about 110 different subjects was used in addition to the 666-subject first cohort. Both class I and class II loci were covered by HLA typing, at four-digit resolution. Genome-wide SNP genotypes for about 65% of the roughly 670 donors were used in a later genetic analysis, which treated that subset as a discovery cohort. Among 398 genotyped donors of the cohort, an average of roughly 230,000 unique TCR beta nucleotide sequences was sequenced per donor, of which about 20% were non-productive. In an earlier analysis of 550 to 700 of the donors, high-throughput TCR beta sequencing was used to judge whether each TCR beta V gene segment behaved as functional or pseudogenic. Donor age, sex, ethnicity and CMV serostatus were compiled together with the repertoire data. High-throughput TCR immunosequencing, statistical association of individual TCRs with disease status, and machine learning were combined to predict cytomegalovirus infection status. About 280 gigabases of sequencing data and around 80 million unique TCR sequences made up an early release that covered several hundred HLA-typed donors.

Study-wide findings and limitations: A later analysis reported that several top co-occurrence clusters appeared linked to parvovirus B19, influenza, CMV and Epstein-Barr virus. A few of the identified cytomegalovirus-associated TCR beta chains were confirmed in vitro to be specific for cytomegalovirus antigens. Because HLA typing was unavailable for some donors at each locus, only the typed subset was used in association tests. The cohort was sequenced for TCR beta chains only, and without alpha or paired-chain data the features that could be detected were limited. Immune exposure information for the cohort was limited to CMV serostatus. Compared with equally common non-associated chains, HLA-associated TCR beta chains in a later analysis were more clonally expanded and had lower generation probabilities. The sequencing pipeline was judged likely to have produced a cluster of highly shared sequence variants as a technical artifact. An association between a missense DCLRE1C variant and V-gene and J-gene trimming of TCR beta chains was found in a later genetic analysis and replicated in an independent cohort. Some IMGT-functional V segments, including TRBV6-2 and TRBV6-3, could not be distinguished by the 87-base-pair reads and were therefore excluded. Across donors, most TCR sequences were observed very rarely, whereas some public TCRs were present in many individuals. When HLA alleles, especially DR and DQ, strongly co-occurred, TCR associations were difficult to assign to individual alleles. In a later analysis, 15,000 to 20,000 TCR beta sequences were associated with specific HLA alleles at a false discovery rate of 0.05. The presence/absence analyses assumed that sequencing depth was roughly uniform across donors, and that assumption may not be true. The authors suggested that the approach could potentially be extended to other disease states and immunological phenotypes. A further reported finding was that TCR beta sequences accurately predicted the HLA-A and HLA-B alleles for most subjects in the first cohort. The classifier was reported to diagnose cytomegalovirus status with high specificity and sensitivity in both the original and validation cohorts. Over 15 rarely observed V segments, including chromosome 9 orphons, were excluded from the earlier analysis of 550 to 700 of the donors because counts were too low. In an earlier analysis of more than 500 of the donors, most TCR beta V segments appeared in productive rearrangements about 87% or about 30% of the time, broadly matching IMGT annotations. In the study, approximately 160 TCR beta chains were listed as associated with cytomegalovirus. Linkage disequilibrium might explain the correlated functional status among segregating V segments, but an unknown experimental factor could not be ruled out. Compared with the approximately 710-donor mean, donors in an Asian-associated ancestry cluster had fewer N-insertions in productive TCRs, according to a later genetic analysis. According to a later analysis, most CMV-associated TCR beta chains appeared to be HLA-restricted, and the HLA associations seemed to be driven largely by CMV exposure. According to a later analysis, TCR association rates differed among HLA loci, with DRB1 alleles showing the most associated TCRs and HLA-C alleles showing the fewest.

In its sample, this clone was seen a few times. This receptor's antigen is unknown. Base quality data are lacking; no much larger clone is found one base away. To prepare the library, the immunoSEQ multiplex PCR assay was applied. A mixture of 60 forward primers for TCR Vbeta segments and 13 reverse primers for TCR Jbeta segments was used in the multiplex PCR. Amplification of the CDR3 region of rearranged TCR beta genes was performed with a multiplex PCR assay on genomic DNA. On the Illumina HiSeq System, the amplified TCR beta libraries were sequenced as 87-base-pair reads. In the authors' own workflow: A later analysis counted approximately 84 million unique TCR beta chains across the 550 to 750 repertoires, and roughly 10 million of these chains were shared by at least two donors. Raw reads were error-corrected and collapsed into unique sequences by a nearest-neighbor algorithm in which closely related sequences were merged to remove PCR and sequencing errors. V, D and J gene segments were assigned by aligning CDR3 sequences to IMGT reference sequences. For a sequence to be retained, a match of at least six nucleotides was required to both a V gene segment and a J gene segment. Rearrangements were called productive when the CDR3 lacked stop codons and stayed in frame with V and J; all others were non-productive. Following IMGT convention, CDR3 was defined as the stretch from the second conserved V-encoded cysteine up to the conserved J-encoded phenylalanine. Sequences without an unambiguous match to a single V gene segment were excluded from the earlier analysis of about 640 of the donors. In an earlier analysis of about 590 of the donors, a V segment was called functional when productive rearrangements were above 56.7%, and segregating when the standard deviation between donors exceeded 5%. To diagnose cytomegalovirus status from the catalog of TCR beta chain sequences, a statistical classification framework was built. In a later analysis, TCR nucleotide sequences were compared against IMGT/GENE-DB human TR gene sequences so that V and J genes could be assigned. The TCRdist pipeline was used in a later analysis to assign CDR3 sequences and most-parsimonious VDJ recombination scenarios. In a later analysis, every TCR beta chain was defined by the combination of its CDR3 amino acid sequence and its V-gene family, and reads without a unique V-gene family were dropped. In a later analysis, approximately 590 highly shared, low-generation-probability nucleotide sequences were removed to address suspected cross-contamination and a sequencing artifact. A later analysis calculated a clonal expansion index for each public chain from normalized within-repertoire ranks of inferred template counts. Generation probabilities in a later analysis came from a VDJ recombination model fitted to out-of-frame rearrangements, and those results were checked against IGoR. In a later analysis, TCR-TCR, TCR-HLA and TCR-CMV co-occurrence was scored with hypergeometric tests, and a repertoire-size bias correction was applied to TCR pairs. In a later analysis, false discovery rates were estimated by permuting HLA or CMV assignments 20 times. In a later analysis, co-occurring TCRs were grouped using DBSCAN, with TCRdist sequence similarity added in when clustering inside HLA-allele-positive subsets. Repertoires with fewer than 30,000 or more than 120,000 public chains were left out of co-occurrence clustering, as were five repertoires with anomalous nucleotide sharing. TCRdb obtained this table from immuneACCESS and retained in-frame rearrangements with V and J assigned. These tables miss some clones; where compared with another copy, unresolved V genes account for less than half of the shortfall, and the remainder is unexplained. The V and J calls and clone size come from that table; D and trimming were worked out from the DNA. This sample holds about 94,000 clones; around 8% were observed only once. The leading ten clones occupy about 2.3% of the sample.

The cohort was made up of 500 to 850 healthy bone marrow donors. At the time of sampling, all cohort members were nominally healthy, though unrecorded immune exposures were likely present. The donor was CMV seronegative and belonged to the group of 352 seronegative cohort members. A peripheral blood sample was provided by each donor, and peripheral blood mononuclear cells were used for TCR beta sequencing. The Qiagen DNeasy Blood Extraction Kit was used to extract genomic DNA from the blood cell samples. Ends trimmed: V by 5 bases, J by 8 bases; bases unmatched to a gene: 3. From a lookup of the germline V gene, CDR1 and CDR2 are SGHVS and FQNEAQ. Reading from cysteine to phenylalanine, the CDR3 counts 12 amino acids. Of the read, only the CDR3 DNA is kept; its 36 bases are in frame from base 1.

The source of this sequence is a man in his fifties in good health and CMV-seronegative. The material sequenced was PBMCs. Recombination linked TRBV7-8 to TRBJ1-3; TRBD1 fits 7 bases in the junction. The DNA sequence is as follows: TGTGCCAGCAGCGTTACAGGGGACACCATATATTTT. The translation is CASSVTGDTIYF.